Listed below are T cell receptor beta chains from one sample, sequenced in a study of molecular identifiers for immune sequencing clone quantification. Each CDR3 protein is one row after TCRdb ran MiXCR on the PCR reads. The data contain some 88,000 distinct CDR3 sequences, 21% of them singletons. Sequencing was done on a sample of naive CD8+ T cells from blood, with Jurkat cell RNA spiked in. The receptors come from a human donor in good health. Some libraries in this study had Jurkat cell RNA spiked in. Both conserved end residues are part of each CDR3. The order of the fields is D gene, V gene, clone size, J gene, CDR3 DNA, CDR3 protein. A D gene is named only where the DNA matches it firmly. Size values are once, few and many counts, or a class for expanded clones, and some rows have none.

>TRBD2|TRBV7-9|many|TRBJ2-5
TGTGCCAGCAGCTTAGTAGGTAGCGGGAGTTCCGGAGAGACCCAGTACTTC
CASSLVGSGSSGETQYF
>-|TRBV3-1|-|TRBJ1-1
TGTGCCAGCAGCCAACCATTCGGACAGTTGGTAGGGGAAGCTTTCTTT
CASSQPFGQLVGEAFF
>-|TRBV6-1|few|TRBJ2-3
TGTGCCAGCAGTGAGGGCACAACCTACCCCCTGGATGCGCAGTATTTT
CASSEGTTYPLDAQYF
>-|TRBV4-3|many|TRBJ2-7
TGCGCCAGCAGCCAAGTGGCGAGTGACTACGAGCAGTACTTC
CASSQVASDYEQYF
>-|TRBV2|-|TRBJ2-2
TGTGCCGGCAGTGAGGGCAGGGTACTTCCCGGGGAGCTGGTTTTT
CAGSEGRVLPGELVF
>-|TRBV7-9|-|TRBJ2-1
TGTGCCAGCAGCTTAGCGGACAATGAGCAGTTCTTC
CASSLADNEQFF
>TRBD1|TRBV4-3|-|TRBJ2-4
TGCGCCAGCAGCCACGAGCCAGTCGGGACAGGGACCCTAGCCAAAAACATTCAGTACTTC
CASSHEPVGTGTLAKNIQYF
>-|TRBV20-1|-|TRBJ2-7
TGCAGTGCACACCGGGACGCGGAGAGCTCCTACGAGCAGTACTTC
CSAHRDAESSYEQYF
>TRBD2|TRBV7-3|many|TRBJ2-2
TGTGCCAGCAGCCTTAGTGCGGGAGGGCCCGGGGAGCTGTTTTTT
CASSLSAGGPGELFF
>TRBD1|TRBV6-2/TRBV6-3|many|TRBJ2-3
TGTGCCAGCAGAGAGACAGGGGGAATAGATACGCAGTATTTT
CASRETGGIDTQYF
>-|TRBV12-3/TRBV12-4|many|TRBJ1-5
TGTGCCAGCAGTTTACCCGGAACAGTAGATCAGCCCCAGCATTTT
CASSLPGTVDQPQHF
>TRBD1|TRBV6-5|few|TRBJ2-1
TGTGCCAGCAGCCCCGGGACAGGGGTTGTGGTCCCCTACAATGAGCAGTTCTTC
CASSPGTGVVVPYNEQFF
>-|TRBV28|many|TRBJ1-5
TGTGCCAGCAACCAGTGGGCGTACGTTCGGATGGGCAATCAGCCCCAGCATTTT
CASNQWAYVRMGNQPQHF
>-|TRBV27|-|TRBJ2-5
TGTGCCAGCAGTTTGGGGGGGGCAGTTTGGGAGACCCAGTACTTC
CASSLGGAVWETQYF
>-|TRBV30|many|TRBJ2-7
TGTGCCTGGAGTGAAGGAAACGAGCAGTACTTC
CAWSEGNEQYF
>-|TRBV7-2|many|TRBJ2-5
TGTGCCAGCAGCTTTTCCTGGGGCAGCCAAGAGACCCAGTACTTC
CASSFSWGSQETQYF
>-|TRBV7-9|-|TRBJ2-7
TGTGCCAGCAGCGAGAATGGGGGAGTAGAGCAGTACTTC
CASSENGGVEQYF
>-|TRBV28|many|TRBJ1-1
TGTGCCAGCAGAAAACAACTGAACACTGAAGCTTTCTTT
CASRKQLNTEAFF
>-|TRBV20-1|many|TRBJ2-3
TGCAGTGTGGGGACTTATACAGATACGCAGTATTTT
CSVGTYTDTQYF
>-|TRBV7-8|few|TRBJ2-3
TGTGCCAGCAGCCAAAAGAGGGGCCCTAGCACAGATACGCAGTATTTT
CASSQKRGPSTDTQYF
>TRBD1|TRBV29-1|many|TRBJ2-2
TGCAGCGTTTTCGGGACAGGGGGGCGATTCACCGGGGAGCTGTTTTTT
CSVFGTGGRFTGELFF
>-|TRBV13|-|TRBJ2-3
TGTGCCAGCAGTCTCTTCCCGGACTACCCTTTT
CASSLFPDYPF
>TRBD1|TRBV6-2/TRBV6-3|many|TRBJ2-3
TGTGCCAGCAGCTCCGGGACAGGTCTGGCAGATACGCAGTATTTT
CASSSGTGLADTQYF
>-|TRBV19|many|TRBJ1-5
TGTGCCAGTAGAGCATGGGAGGGCGATCAGCCCCAGCATTTT
CASRAWEGDQPQHF
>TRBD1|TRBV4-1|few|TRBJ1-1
TGCGCCAGCAGCCCCCCTGGGGACAGTGAAGCTCTCTTT
CASSPPGDSEALF
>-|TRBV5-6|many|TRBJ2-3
TGTGCCAGCAGCTTGTTCCAGGTCACAGATACGCAGTATTTT
CASSLFQVTDTQYF
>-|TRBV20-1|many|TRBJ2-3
TGCAGTGCTAGGGAAAGAGATACGCAGTATTTT
CSARERDTQYF
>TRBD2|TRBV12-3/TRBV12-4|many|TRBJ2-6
TGTGCCAGCAGCGGACTAGCGGGAGTTTCGGGGGCCAACGTCCTGACTTTC
CASSGLAGVSGANVLTF
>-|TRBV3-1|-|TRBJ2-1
TGTGCCAGCAGCCACCCCCGGTCAGGCGGGTCAACCTACAATGAGCAGTTCTTC
CASSHPRSGGSTYNEQFF
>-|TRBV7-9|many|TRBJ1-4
TGTGCCAGCAGCTTAGACGGGAACGCTAATGAAAAACTGTTTTTT
CASSLDGNANEKLFF
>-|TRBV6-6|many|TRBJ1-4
TGTGCCAGCAGTCCGGGACTTGTAGTTAATGAAAAACTGTTTTTT
CASSPGLVVNEKLFF
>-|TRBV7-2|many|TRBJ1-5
TGTGCCAGCAGCTTAGCCCCGGGGCAAAATCAGCCCCAGCATTTT
CASSLAPGQNQPQHF
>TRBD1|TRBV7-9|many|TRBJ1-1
TGTGCCAGCAGCTTAGAAGGTCAGGGGGCGGCCGAAGCTTTCTTT
CASSLEGQGAAEAFF
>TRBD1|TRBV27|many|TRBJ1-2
TGTGCCAGCAGTTTCACGACAGGGGCTAACTATGGCTATACCTTC
CASSFTTGANYGYTF
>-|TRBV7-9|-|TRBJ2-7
TGTGCCAGCAGCCCCGCCGGGGCGGCGCGCTACGAGCAGTACTTC
CASSPAGAARYEQYF
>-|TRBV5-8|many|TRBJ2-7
TGTGCCAGCAGCTTAAGGGACGGGCCCTACGAGCAGTACTTC
CASSLRDGPYEQYF
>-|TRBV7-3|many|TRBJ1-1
TGTGCCAGCAGCTCGCTGGGGGGGGGGTTGGCCACTGAAGCTTTCTTT
CASSSLGGGLATEAFF
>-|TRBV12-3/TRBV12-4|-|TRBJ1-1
TGTGCCAGCAGGCGAGGACAGCTGAACACTGAAGCTTTCTTT
CASRRGQLNTEAFF
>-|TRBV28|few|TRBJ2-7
TGTGCCAGCAGTTTTTTGACAGGTCCCTACGAGCAGTACTTC
CASSFLTGPYEQYF
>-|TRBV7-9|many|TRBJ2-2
TGTGCCAGCAGCTTAATCTCCGGGGAGCTGTTTTTT
CASSLISGELFF
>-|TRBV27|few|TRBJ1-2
TGTGCCAGCAGTCCATGGGGCAGGGGAGAGGCTAACTATGGCTACACCTTC
CASSPWGRGEANYGYTF
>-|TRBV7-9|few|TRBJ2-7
TGTGCCAGCAGCTTAGTTCTTTCCTACGAGCAGTACTTC
CASSLVLSYEQYF
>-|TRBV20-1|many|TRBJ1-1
TGCAGTGCTAGAAGGGTGGGCACTGAAGCTTTCTTT
CSARRVGTEAFF
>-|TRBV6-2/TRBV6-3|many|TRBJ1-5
TGTGCCAGCACTAATGTCGGAAGCAATCAGCCCCAGCATTTT
CASTNVGSNQPQHF
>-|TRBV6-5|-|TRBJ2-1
TGTGCCAGCAGTGACTCATCAGCCTCCTACAATGAGCAGTTCTTC
CASSDSSASYNEQFF
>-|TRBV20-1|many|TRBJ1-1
TGCAGTGCTATCCGGTGGGGGGCTGAAGCTTTCTTT
CSAIRWGAEAFF
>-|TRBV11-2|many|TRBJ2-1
TGTGCCAGCAGCTCCTACCTCCACAATGAGCAGTTCTTC
CASSSYLHNEQFF
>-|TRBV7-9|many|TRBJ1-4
TGTGCCAGCAGCTTAGCTGGCTCGGGTTCCAAACTGTTTTTT
CASSLAGSGSKLFF
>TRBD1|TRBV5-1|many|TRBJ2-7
TGCGCCAGCAGCTTGGCCCTGGGACAGGCTTACTACGAGCAGTACTTC
CASSLALGQAYYEQYF
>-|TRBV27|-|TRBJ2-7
TGTGCCAGCAGTTTATCGACAGGTAATGGGTACGAGCAGTACTTC
CASSLSTGNGYEQYF
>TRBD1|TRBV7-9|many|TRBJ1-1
TGTGCCAGCAGCTTAGTACAGGGGGCATCTGAAGCTTTCTTT
CASSLVQGASEAFF
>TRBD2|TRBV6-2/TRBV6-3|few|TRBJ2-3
TGTGCCAGCAGTTACGTCGGGGGGGCATCAGATACGCAGTATTTT
CASSYVGGASDTQYF
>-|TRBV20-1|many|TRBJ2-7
TGCAGTGCTAGAAACGAGGGCGAGCAGTACTTC
CSARNEGEQYF
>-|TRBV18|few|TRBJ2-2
TGTGCCAGCTCACCATTGGAAGGAGCGAACACCGGGGAGCTGTTTTTT
CASSPLEGANTGELFF